These 5 T cell receptor beta chains originate from one sample sequenced in a study of shared clonotypes between healthy human individuals. Here immunoSEQ multiplex PCR was the method, and the copy in TCRdb shows in-frame clones only, minus some. The sample includes approximately 1.1 million clones, approximately 80% of them seen just once. Sample: memory CD4+ T cells from PBMCs. Noted subset: CD45RA-negative fraction. All receptors come from a man aged 18 to 35 in good health. Some clones in this sample may be carry-over from other donors' samples.

The table lists this clone with a count of one. V and J are TRBV5-1 and TRBJ2-5, with a weak D call TRBD2 (6 bases). Trimming pared 0 bases from V and 1 base from J, leaving 16 bases between. Germline V gene lookup returns CDR1 SGHRS and CDR2 YFSETQ. The length of the CDR3 is 17 residues. The CDR3 bases are TGCGCCAGCAGCTTGGTTTCCGGGGGATCTGGCCAAGAGACCCAGTACTTC. It translates to CASSLVSGGSGQETQYF.

The rearrangement links TRBV18 to TRBJ1-5; D is possibly TRBD1 (6 bases). The V gene lost 5 bases and the J gene lost 4 bases, with 12 bases spanning the gap. This CDR3 has 14 residues. CDR1 is KGHSH, CDR2 LQKENI, per germline. In DNA, the CDR3 is TGTGCCAGCTCAAGGGGACACCCTAATCAGCCCCAGCATTTT. It encodes CASSRGHPNQPQHF.

CDR3 in amino acids: CACDRSSYNEQFF. Written as DNA, the CDR3 is TGTGCCTGTGACAGGAGCTCCTACAATGAGCAGTTCTTC. V gene TRBV30 combines with J gene TRBJ2-1; D possibly corresponds to TRBD1 (6 bases). V was cut by 6 bases and J by 0 bases, with 9 bases left in between. CDR1 is GTSNPN, CDR2 SVGIG, per germline (reference sequence). CDR3 length equals 13 residues.

The chain employs TRBV28 and TRBJ2-7, with unresolved D. The CDR3 spans 13 residues. V lost 3 bases, J lost 2 bases, and 8 bases lay in between. The germline CDR1 and CDR2 sequences are MDHEN and SYDVKM. The CDR3 DNA sequence: TGTGCCAGCAGTTTTCAGGATACCTACGAGCAGTACTTC. It codes for CASSFQDTYEQYF.

This chain connects TRBV5-8 to TRBJ2-3; D is uncertain. The CDR3 length is 15 residues. CDR1 and CDR2 (germline): SGHTS, YDEGEE. Trimming stripped 4 bases from V and 4 bases from J, with 16 bases between. CDR3: CASSVVGSLADTQYF. The CDR3, as DNA: TGTGCCAGCAGCGTAGTTGGCTCACTCGCAGATACGCAGTATTTT.